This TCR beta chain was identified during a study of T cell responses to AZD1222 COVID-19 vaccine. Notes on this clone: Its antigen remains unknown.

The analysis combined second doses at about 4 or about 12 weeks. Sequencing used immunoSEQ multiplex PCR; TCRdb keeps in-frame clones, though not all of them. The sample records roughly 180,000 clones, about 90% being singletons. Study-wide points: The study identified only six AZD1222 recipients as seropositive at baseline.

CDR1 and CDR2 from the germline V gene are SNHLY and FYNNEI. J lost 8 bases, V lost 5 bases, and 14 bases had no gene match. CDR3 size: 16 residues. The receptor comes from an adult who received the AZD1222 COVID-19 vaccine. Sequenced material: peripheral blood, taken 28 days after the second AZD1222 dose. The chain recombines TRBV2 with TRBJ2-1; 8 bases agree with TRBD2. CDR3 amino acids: CASSLRGTRAFYEQFF. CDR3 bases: TGTGCCAGCAGTCTTCGGGGGACTAGGGCCTTCTATGAGCAGTTCTTC.